The 32 T cell receptor beta chains reported below all come from one sample, sequenced in a study of identical twins (dated by TCRdb to between 2015 and 2016). Libraries were constructed by 5' RACE. The reads were generated on an Illumina HiSeq 2000. In TCRdb, the public reads were trimmed at Q25 with fastp and aligned with MiXCR, with productive beta chains retained. Entries that share a CDR3 protein sequence are merged under the most common genes and DNA. The sample contains 1,800,000 or so distinct CDR3 sequences, about 30% of them found a single time. The ten largest clones capture 0.25% to 0.3% of the sample. Sequenced input: cord blood. The receptor source for this set is a newborn girl in good health.

This clonotype occurred a few times. This chain links TRBV20-1 with TRBJ2-2, with TRBD2 matching over 12 bases. The germline V gene encodes CDR1 DFQATT and CDR2 SNEGSKA (reference sequence). CDR3 size: 15 residues. V gave up 5 bases and J gave up 5 bases; unmatched junction bases: 6. CDR3 amino acids: CSAPPTSGRTGELFF. CDR3 DNA: TGCAGTGCTCCCCCGACTAGCGGGAGAACCGGGGAGCTGTTTTTT.

This clonotype was recorded once. The CDR3 DNA reads as TGTGCCAGCAGCCCCCACAGGGCACCGAACACTGAAGCTTTCTTT. Residues: CASSPHRAPNTEAFF. The chain uses TRBV9 and TRBJ1-1; the D gene is possibly TRBD1 (6 bases). With 4 bases removed from V and 1 base from J, the gap between germline ends came to 14 bases. From germline, CDR1 is SGDLS and CDR2 YYNGEE. CDR3 length: 15 residues.

V and J are TRBV28 and TRBJ1-1; no definite D call. V lost 1 base and J lost 3, with 9 bases in between. Germline V lookup: CDR1 MDHEN, CDR2 SYDVKM. The length of the CDR3 is 14 residues. CDR3 amino acids: CASSLFRRDTEAFF. In DNA, the CDR3 is TGTGCCAGCAGTTTATTCCGGAGGGACACTGAAGCTTTCTTT.

The chain recombines TRBV2 with TRBJ2-1; TRBD2 matches 12 bases. V shed 6 bases, J shed 9 bases, and the junction held 9 bases outside the gene matches. Germline CDR1 and CDR2: SNHLY and FYNNEI. CDR3 length: 15 residues. The CDR3 DNA reads TGTGCCAGCAGCAGACTAGCGGGAGATAGAAGTGAGCAGTTCTTC. Translating gives CASSRLAGDRSEQFF. The whole variable domain, filled in from reference TRBV2 and TRBJ2-1, reads EPEVTQTPSHQVTQMGQEVILRCVPISNHLYFYWYRQILGQKVEFLVSFYNNEISEKSEIFDDQFSVERPDGSNFTLKIRSTKLEDSAMYFCASSRLAGDRSEQFFGPGTRLTVL.

The chain employs TRBV28 and TRBJ1-1, with D perhaps matching TRBD1 (5 bases). The CDR3 is 10 amino acids. V lost 8 bases and J lost 8, with 9 bases in between. Germline CDR1 MDHEN, CDR2 SYDVKM. The CDR3 protein is CASLRGEAFF. DNA of the CDR3: TGTGCCAGCCTGCGGGGGGAAGCTTTCTTT.

This clonotype was picked up a small number of times. V is TRBV12-3 or TRBV12-4 and J is TRBJ2-7; D call uncertain. CDR3 length: 15 residues. V was cut by 2 bases and J by 1 base, with 12 bases left in between. The CDR3 coding sequence is TGTGCCAGCAGTTTATCCCCGGATACTTCCTACGAGCAGTACTTC. Protein product: CASSLSPDTSYEQYF.

The rearrangement links TRBV30 to TRBJ1-2, with D perhaps matching TRBD1 (5 bases). Germline V CDR1 and CDR2: GTSNPN, SVGIG (reference sequence). CDR3 size: 13 residues. V shed 1 base and J shed 3 bases, with 9 bases lying between them. The CDR3 DNA sequence: TGTGCCTGGAGTGCGCCGGGACACTATGGCTACACCTTC. Protein: CAWSAPGHYGYTF.

Regarding this clonotype: One end of the junction does not line up with germline, which may come from a read error. The rearrangement joins TRBV27 to TRBJ2-4, with a tentative D call TRBD2 (6 bases). TRBJ2-7 explains the end of the DNA better; the J call may be wrong. Per germline, CDR1 MNHEY and CDR2 SMNVEV (reference sequence). The CDR3 is 14 amino acids. The CDR3 DNA reads TGTGCCAGCAATTTATTTGGCGGGATTTACGAGCAGTACTTC. Its translation is CASNLFGGIYEQYF.

This clonotype was counted once. The V and J genes are TRBV20-1 and TRBJ2-2, with 10 bases matching TRBD2. The germline CDR1 and CDR2 sequences are DFQATT and SNEGSKA (reference sequence). J gave up 0 bases and V 2 bases, and 12 bases lay outside the gene matches. The CDR3 contains 19 residues. CDR3 loop: CSARRGASGRPTNTGELFF. DNA for the CDR3: TGCAGTGCTAGAAGGGGGGCTAGCGGGAGACCCACGAACACCGGGGAGCTGTTTTTT.

V gene TRBV2 combines with J gene TRBJ2-7; the match to TRBD2 covers 8 bases. With 7 bases clipped from V and 4 bases from J, the junction kept 9 bases outside the gene matches. This CDR3 comprises 14 residues. Germline V gene data show CDR1 as SNHLY and CDR2 as FYNNEI. The CDR3 DNA follows: TGTGCCAGCACCACCGGGACTAGGGCGTACGAGCAGTACTTC. The encoded protein is CASTTGTRAYEQYF.

To note about this clonotype: A read error is likely, as this CDR3 ends without the conserved phenylalanine or tryptophan. The V and J genes are TRBV9 and TRBJ1-2; no clear D. The CDR3 runs 13 residues. The V end was cut by 0 bases, the J end by 4 bases, with 7 bases between. Germline values: CDR1 SGDLS, CDR2 YYNGEE. The CDR3 DNA follows: TGTGCCAGCAGCGTAGAGGTCGGCTATGGCTACACCTGC. As protein: CASSVEVGYGYTC.

The sample holds a few counts of this clonotype. The chain couples TRBV9 to TRBJ2-1; 10 nucleotides line up with TRBD2. The CDR3 extends over 13 amino acids. J gave up 13 bases and V 5 bases, and 9 bases lay outside the gene matches. Germline lookup yields CDR1 SGDLS and CDR2 YYNGEE. The CDR3 nucleotides read TGTGCCAGCAGTACTAGCGGGAAGGAGACCCAGTTCTTC. It specifies CASSTSGKETQFF.

This chain uses TRBV5-1 with TRBJ2-1, with TRBD2 identical over 11 bases. The germline V gene encodes CDR1 SGHRS and CDR2 YFSETQ. The CDR3 length is 15 residues. J lost 5 bases, V lost 4 bases, and 5 bases had no gene match. The CDR3 region has the DNA TGCGCCAGCAGCCCGGGACTAGCGGATAACAATGAGCAGTTCTTC. Its protein is CASSPGLADNNEQFF.

The chain joins TRBV12-3 or TRBV12-4 to TRBJ2-3; 10 bases line up with TRBD2. V trimming: 2 bases; J trimming: 1 base; junction bases outside the gene matches: 12. The CDR3 consists of 19 residues. CDR3 nucleotide sequence: TGTGCCAGCAGTTTATACGGACTGCACGGGACTAGCGGCACAGATACGCAGTATTTT. Amino acids: CASSLYGLHGTSGTDTQYF.

This chain connects TRBV7-2 to TRBJ2-1, with unresolved D. Trimming removed 2 bases from V and 4 bases from J, with 15 bases in between. CDR3 length: 16 residues. Germline assignment: CDR1 SGHTA and CDR2 FQGNSA. CDR3 nucleotides: TGTGCCAGCAGCTTAAGGCCCTCTGGGGTGTACAATGAGCAGTTCTTC. This codes for CASSLRPSGVYNEQFF. Together with reference TRBV7-2 and TRBJ2-1, the CDR3 gives the full variable domain: GAGVSQSPSNKVTEKGKDVELRCDPISGHTALYWYRQSLGQGLEFLIYFQGNSAPDKSGLPSDRFSAERTGGSVSTLTIQRTQQEDSAVYLCASSLRPSGVYNEQFFGPGTRLTVL.

This clonotype came up a few times. The chain joins TRBV20-1 to TRBJ2-7; TRBD1 might be the D (5 bases). V was trimmed by 1 base and J by 3 bases, leaving 16 bases between them. This CDR3 region has 15 residues. Looked up from germline, CDR1 is DFQATT and CDR2 is SNEGSKA (reference sequence). CDR3 region: CSARARPDRDYEQYF. The DNA of the CDR3 is TGCAGTGCTAGAGCTCGACCCGACAGAGACTACGAGCAGTACTTC.

The chain links TRBV5-6 to TRBJ2-7; 9 positions match TRBD1. The ends lost 4 bases at V and 1 base at J; junction bases unmatched: 9. The germline V gene has CDR1 SGHDT and CDR2 YYEEEE. The CDR3 is made up of 16 amino acids. The CDR3 loop reads CASSPSPGQGSYEQYF. As DNA, the CDR3 is TGTGCCAGCAGCCCCTCTCCGGGACAGGGTTCCTACGAGCAGTACTTC.

This chain joins TRBV4-2 and TRBJ2-3; D is perhaps TRBD1 (5 bases). Per the germline V gene, CDR1 is LGHNA and CDR2 is YNFKEQ. The length of the CDR3 is 14 residues. The ends were cut back, 1 base at V and 5 bases at J, with 10 bases in the middle. The CDR3 loop reads CASSQAQGGDTQYF. The CDR3 DNA is TGTGCCAGCAGCCAAGCTCAGGGTGGAGATACGCAGTATTTT.

As for this clonotype: Given a much more abundant clone one base away, this may be a read error. The rearrangement links TRBV6-2 or TRBV6-3 to TRBJ2-4, with D tentatively TRBD2 (6 bases). The J call may be faulty, since TRBJ2-7 better matches the DNA end. CDR1 MNHEY and CDR2 SVGEGT come from the germline V gene. There are 14 residues in the CDR3. CDR3 sequence: CASSRGTSSCEQYF. The DNA for the CDR3 is TGTGCCAGCAGTCGCGGGACTTCCTCCTGCGAGCAGTACTTC.

In this sample, this clonotype turned up many times. The rearrangement links TRBV29-1 to TRBJ1-2; TRBD1 aligns across 7 bases. Germline V gene lookup returns CDR1 SQVTM and CDR2 ANQGSEA. The trim removed 1 base at V and 3 bases at J, leaving 8 bases unmatched. CDR3 length: 15 amino acids. The CDR3 coding sequence is TGCAGCGTTGAAGTAATCCTCAGGGGGTACTATGGCTACACCTTC. It yields the protein CSVEVILRGYYGYTF.

This clonotype has only a few counts. The gene calls are TRBV20-1 and TRBJ1-1; perhaps TRBD1 as D (5 bases). The germline CDR1 and CDR2 sequences are DFQATT and SNEGSKA (reference sequence). This CDR3 spans 16 amino acids. Trimming removed 0 bases at V and 7 bases at J, with 21 bases between. This chain's CDR3 is CSARDLAKGWTLEAFF. CDR3 nucleotide sequence: TGCAGTGCTAGAGATCTCGCGAAGGGCTGGACACTTGAAGCTTTCTTT.

This chain uses TRBV6-1 with TRBJ2-7, with TRBD2 matching over 8 bases. This CDR3 has 15 amino acids. With V trimmed by 0 bases and J by 3 bases, 4 bases remained unmatched. Germline assignment: CDR1 MNHNS and CDR2 SASEGT. The CDR3 nucleotides are TGTGCCAGCAGTGAAGCGCCAGCGGGGGTCTACGAGCAGTACTTC. Protein product: CASSEAPAGVYEQYF.

To note about this clonotype: Germline is not matched at one junction end, which may reflect a read error. V is TRBV5-1 and J is TRBJ1-1; the match to TRBD1 covers 7 bases. Germline V gives CDR1 SGHRS, CDR2 YFSETQ. CDR3 length: 14 residues. CDR3 DNA sequence: TGCGCCAGCAGCGTAGGGGGCGCGGGCACTGAAGTTTTCTTT. Its translation: CASSVGGAGTEVFF.

Only a few counts were recorded for this clonotype. V and J are TRBV12-3 or TRBV12-4 and TRBJ2-7; TRBD1 matches at 9 bases. This CDR3 has 15 residues. V was pared by 4 bases and J by 0 bases, with 4 bases of the junction left unmatched. The CDR3, as DNA: TGTGCCAGCAGTTCACAGGGGGCCTTCTCCTACGAGCAGTACTTC. This translates into CASSSQGAFSYEQYF.

The genes are TRBV20-1 and TRBJ2-1; TRBD2 matches at 14 bases. The DNA matches TRBJ2-7 better at its end, which makes the J call doubtful. Germline V gene lookup returns CDR1 DFQATT and CDR2 SNEGSKA (reference sequence). The CDR3 spans 17 residues. The CDR3 reads CSARPLRTSGRYNEQYF. Here the CDR3 DNA reads TGCAGTGCTAGACCCCTTAGGACTAGCGGGAGGTACAATGAGCAGTACTTC.

This clonotype was counted between two and nine times. The genes are TRBV6-1 and TRBJ1-2, with 9 bases lining up with TRBD1. CDR1 and CDR2 (germline): MNHNS, SASEGT. CDR3 length equals 18 residues. The V segment lost 5 bases and the J segment 0 bases; nucleotides outside the gene matches: 13. CDR3 DNA sequence: TGTGCCAGCAGTCCCACCAAAGAAAGACAGGGGGCTAACTATGGCTACACCTTC. Translation gives CASSPTKERQGANYGYTF.

This clonotype occurred a few times. The V call is TRBV10-2, the J call TRBJ1-2, with unresolved D. Trimming took off 2 bases at V and 6 bases at J, with 22 bases between the two ends. The CDR3 is 17 amino acids. In germline, CDR1 is WSHSY, CDR2 SAAADI. CDR3 nucleotide sequence: TGCGCCAGCAGTGAGGGTGGACGGATTCCCTCGAGGGATGGCTACACCTTC. This codes for CASSEGGRIPSRDGYTF.

The chain recombines TRBV29-1 with TRBJ2-1; D is unclear. Germline CDR1 reads SQVTM; CDR2 reads ANQGSEA. This CDR3 spans 16 amino acids. V was trimmed by 5 bases and J by 0 bases, leaving 17 bases between them. CDR3 region: CSVLGVALSSYNEQFF. The CDR3 DNA sequence: TGCAGCGTTCTTGGGGTTGCCCTAAGCTCCTACAATGAGCAGTTCTTC.

This clonotype was detected only a few times. The V and J genes are TRBV7-2 and TRBJ1-1; D is unclear. CDR1 and CDR2 (germline): SGHTA, FQGNSA. V lost 0 bases and J lost 5, with 10 bases in between. CDR3 size: 14 residues. The CDR3 is CASSLAIPGTEAFF. The CDR3 nucleotides read TGTGCCAGCAGCTTAGCCATCCCGGGAACTGAAGCTTTCTTT. The full variable domain, its missing parts supplied by reference TRBV7-2 and TRBJ1-1, is GAGVSQSPSNKVTEKGKDVELRCDPISGHTALYWYRQSLGQGLEFLIYFQGNSAPDKSGLPSDRFSAERTGGSVSTLTIQRTQQEDSAVYLCASSLAIPGTEAFFGQGTRLTVV.

The table lists this clonotype with a few counts. As DNA, the CDR3 is TGTGCCAGTAGTATAGATCAGGGCCACGAGCAGTACTTC. It is translated as CASSIDQGHEQYF. The chain couples TRBV19 to TRBJ2-7; the D gene is possibly TRBD1 (5 bases). With 0 bases removed from V and 5 bases from J, the gap between germline ends came to 8 bases. This CDR3 is built from 13 residues. The germline V gene encodes CDR1 LNHDA and CDR2 SQIVND (reference sequence).

This clonotype was counted a few times. The V call is TRBV7-2, the J call TRBJ2-7; D call uncertain. V lost 3 bases, J lost 6 bases, and 12 bases lay in between. Germline V gene data show CDR1 as SGHTA and CDR2 as FQGNSA. This CDR3 comprises 13 residues. CDR3 protein: CASSFKASTEQYF. DNA of the CDR3: TGTGCCAGCAGCTTTAAGGCCTCCACCGAGCAGTACTTC.

The sample holds a few counts of this clonotype. V gene TRBV24-1 combines with J gene TRBJ1-5; 8 bases line up with TRBD1. Germline V gene lookup returns CDR1 KGHDR and CDR2 SFDVKD. The length of the CDR3 is 18 residues. With 4 bases clipped from V and 5 bases from J, the junction kept 15 bases outside the gene matches. Written as DNA, the CDR3 is TGTGCCACCAGTGACCCTCCCAGAAGGACAGGGCTCCATCAGCCCCAGCATTTT. Translating it yields CATSDPPRRTGLHQPQHF.